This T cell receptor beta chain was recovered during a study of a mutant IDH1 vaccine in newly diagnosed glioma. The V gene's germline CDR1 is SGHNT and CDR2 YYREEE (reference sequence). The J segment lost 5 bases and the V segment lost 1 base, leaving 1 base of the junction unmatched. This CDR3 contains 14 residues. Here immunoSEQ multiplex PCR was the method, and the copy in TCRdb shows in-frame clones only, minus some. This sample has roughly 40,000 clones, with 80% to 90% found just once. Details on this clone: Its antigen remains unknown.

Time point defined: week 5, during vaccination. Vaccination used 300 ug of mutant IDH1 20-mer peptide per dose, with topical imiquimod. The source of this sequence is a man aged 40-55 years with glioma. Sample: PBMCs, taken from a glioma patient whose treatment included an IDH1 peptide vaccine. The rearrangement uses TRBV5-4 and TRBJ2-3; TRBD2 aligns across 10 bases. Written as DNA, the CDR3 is TGTGCCAGCAGCTTGCGACTAGCGGGAGATACGCAGTATTTT. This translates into CASSLRLAGDTQYF.